This T cell receptor (beta chain) comes out of a study of blood T cell repertoires in COVID-19. Trimming took 2 bases from V and 2 from J; bases not matched to a gene: 9. Per the germline V gene, CDR1 is SGHRS and CDR2 is YFSETQ. This CDR3 spans 17 amino acids. Measured with immunoSEQ multiplex PCR; TCRdb has only the in-frame clones, and not every one. The data contain about 75,000 clones, 79% of them singletons. The J gene is TRBJ1-2, the V gene TRBV5-1; 10 positions agree with TRBD1. This clonotype was obtained from a woman older than 75 with active or convalescent COVID-19. The specimen sequenced was peripheral blood. The CDR3 DNA reads as TGCGCCAGCAGCTTAAGACCGGGACAGGGGTCAAACTATGGCTACACCTTC. It yields the protein CASSLRPGQGSNYGYTF.